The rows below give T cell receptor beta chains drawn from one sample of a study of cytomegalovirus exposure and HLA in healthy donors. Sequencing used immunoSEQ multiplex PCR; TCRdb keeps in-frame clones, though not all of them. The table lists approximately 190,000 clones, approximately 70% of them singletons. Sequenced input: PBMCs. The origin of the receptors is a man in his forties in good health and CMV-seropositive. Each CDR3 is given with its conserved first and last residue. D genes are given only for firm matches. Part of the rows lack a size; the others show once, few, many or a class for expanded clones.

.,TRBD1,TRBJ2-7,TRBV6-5,CASSYKDRGTEQYF,TGTGCCAGCAGTTACAAGGACAGGGGAACCGAGCAGTACTTC
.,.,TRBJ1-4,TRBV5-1,CASSLEWASPNEKLFF,TGCGCCAGCAGCTTGGAATGGGCGTCCCCTAATGAAAAACTGTTTTTT
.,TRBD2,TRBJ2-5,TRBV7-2,CASSWGGPQETQYF,TGTGCCAGCAGCTGGGGGGGACCCCAAGAGACCCAGTACTTC
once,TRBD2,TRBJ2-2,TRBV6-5,CASSYRDYYQEGELFF,TGTGCCAGCAGTTACCGGGACTACTATCAGGAGGGGGAGCTGTTTTTT
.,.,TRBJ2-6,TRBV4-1,CASSTTGLLSGANVLTF,TGCGCCAGCAGCACTACGGGACTCCTCTCTGGGGCCAACGTCCTGACTTTC
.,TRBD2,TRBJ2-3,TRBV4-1,CASSPERGATSTDTQYF,TGCGCCAGCAGCCCCGAGCGGGGCGCCACCAGCACAGATACGCAGTATTTT
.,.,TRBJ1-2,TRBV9,CASSAQMFNYGYTF,TGTGCCAGCAGCGCACAGATGTTTAACTATGGCTACACCTTC
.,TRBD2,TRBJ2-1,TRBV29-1,CSVEALSGGYYNEQFF,TGCAGCGTTGAAGCCCTGAGCGGGGGGTACTACAATGAGCAGTTCTTC
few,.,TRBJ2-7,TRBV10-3,CAIMNGTPPYEQYF,TGTGCCATCATGAACGGGACACCTCCCTACGAGCAGTACTTC
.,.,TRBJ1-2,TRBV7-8,CASSLESGVYGYTF,TGTGCCAGCAGCTTAGAGTCAGGGGTCTATGGCTACACCTTC
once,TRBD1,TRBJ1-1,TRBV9,CASSTGGRTEAFF,TGTGCCAGCAGTACAGGGGGGCGCACTGAAGCTTTCTTT
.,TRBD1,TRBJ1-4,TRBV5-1,CASSLTGARDEKLFF,TGCGCCAGCAGCCTTACAGGGGCGAGGGATGAAAAACTGTTTTTT
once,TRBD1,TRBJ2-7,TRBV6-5,CASRARDRAPYEQYF,TGTGCCAGCAGGGCCCGGGACAGGGCTCCCTACGAGCAGTACTTC
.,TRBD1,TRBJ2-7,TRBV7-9,CASSLAGQGSYEQYF,TGTGCCAGCAGCTTAGCGGGACAGGGCTCCTACGAGCAGTACTTC
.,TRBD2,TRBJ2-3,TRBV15,CATSRDGLAGRTDTQYF,TGTGCCACCAGCAGAGATGGACTAGCGGGGAGGACAGATACGCAGTATTTT
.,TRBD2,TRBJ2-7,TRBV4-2,CASSHRRGDEQYF,TGTGCCAGCAGCCACCGCCGGGGGGACGAGCAGTACTTC
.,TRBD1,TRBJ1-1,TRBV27,CASRGQGPLRGAFF,TGTGCCAGCAGGGGACAGGGACCGTTGAGAGGAGCTTTCTTT
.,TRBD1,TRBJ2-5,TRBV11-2,CASSLAPTGGSETQYF,TGTGCCAGCAGCTTAGCCCCGACAGGGGGAAGTGAGACCCAGTACTTC
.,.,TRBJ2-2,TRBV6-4,CASRLSTGSTGELFF,TGTGCCAGCAGACTTTCGACAGGCAGCACCGGGGAGCTGTTTTTT
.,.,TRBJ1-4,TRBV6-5,CASSYGQDNEKLFF,TGTGCCAGCAGTTACGGGCAGGATAATGAAAAACTGTTTTTT
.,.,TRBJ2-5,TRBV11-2,CASSLNPGGRETQYF,TGTGCCAGCAGCTTAAATCCGGGGGGCCGGGAGACCCAGTACTTC
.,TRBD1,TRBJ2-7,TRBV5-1,CASSSWTGVYEQYF,TGCGCCAGCAGCTCCTGGACAGGTGTCTACGAGCAGTACTTC
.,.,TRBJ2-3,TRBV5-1,CASSLVGAWKSTDTQYF,TGCGCCAGCAGCTTGGTGGGGGCTTGGAAGAGCACAGATACGCAGTATTTT
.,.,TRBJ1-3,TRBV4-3,CASSQGYLSGNTIYF,TGCGCCAGCAGCCAAGGCTACCTTTCTGGAAACACCATATATTTT
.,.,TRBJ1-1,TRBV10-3,CAISESLASAFF,TGTGCCATCAGTGAGTCGTTGGCATCGGCTTTCTTT
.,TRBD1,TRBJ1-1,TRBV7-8,CASSRLGQGKGTEAFF,TGTGCCAGCAGCAGGCTGGGACAGGGGAAAGGGACTGAAGCTTTCTTT
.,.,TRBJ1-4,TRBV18,CASSGEGPKYRGEKLFF,TGTGCCAGCTCCGGGGAGGGACCCAAGTATCGTGGGGAAAAACTGTTTTTT
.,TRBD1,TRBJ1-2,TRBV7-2,CASSDPGQGEDYGYTF,TGTGCCAGCAGCGACCCGGGACAGGGGGAGGACTATGGCTACACCTTC
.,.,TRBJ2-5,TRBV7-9,CSSSSLNRDTGGQYF,TGTTCCAGCAGCTCATTGAATCGGGACACCGGAGGCCAGTACTTC
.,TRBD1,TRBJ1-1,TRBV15,CATSREGGKTEAFF,TGTGCCACCAGCAGAGAAGGGGGCAAAACTGAAGCTTTCTTT
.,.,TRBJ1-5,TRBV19,CASSFQGNQPQHF,TGTGCCAGTAGTTTTCAGGGGAATCAGCCCCAGCATTTT
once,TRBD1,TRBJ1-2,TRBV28,CASSLGQQFSYGYTF,TGTGCCAGCAGTTTGGGACAGCAATTCTCCTATGGCTACACCTTC
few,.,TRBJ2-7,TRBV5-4,CASSSNGAYEQYF,TGTGCCAGCAGCTCTAACGGTGCCTACGAGCAGTACTTC
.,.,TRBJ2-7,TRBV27,CASSSLSRGDRYSNEQYF,TGTGCCAGCAGTTCCCTCTCCCGCGGCGACAGGTACTCGAACGAGCAGTACTTC
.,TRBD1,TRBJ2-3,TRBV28,CASTGTGTDTQYF,TGTGCCAGCACTGGGACAGGGACAGATACGCAGTATTTT
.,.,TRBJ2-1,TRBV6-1,CASVGFYNEQFF,TGTGCCAGCGTCGGGTTCTACAATGAGCAGTTCTTC
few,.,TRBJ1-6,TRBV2,CASSEGLAAGVYNSPLHF,TGTGCCAGCAGTGAAGGGCTTGCGGCAGGGGTATATAATTCACCCCTCCACTTT
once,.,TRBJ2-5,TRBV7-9,CASTGVQETQYF,TGTGCCAGCACGGGGGTCCAAGAGACCCAGTACTTC
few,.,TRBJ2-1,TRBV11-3,CASAAGHLNEQFF,TGTGCCAGCGCCGCTGGGCACCTCAATGAGCAGTTCTTC
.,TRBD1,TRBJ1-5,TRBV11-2,CASSIDRGGQPQHF,TGTGCCAGCAGCATCGACAGGGGCGGTCAGCCCCAGCATTTT
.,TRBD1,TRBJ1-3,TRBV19,CASSMGTGSYGNTIYF,TGTGCCAGTAGTATGGGGACAGGATCATATGGAAACACCATATATTTT
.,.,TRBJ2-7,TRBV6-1,CATQVGPGYEQYF,TGTGCCACCCAAGTGGGTCCGGGCTACGAGCAGTACTTC
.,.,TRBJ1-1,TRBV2,CASSFRQALNTEAFF,TGTGCCAGCAGCTTTCGACAGGCCTTGAACACTGAAGCTTTCTTT
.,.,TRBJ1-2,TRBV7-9,CSSIPLGGRTNYGYTF,TGTTCCAGCATCCCTTTGGGGGGGAGGACTAACTATGGCTACACCTTC
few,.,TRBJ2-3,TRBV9,CASSVGRADTQYF,TGTGCCAGCAGCGTAGGCAGGGCAGATACGCAGTATTTT
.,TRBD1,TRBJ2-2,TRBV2,CARQGVNGRGGTGELFF,TGTGCCAGACAGGGGGTGAACGGAAGAGGGGGGACCGGGGAGCTGTTTTTT
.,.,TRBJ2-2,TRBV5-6,CASSLILAGELFF,TGTGCCAGCAGCCTGATTCTAGCGGGGGAGCTGTTTTTT
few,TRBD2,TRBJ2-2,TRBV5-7,CASSSGLAGGTGELFF,TGTGCCAGCAGCTCGGGACTAGCGGGGGGCACCGGGGAGCTGTTTTTT
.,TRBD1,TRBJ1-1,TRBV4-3,CASSQIDRANTEAFF,TGCGCCAGCAGCCAGATTGACAGGGCGAACACTGAAGCTTTCTTT
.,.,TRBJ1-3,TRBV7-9,CASSDILTGNTIYF,TGTGCCAGCAGCGACATCTTAACTGGAAACACCATATATTTT
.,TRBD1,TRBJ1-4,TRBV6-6,CASQGTGEPTNEKLFF,TGTGCCAGTCAGGGGACAGGTGAACCAACTAATGAAAAACTGTTTTTT
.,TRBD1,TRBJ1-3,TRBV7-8,CASSPRTGLEGWGNTIYF,TGTGCCAGCAGCCCCCGGACAGGGCTCGAGGGATGGGGAAACACCATATATTTT
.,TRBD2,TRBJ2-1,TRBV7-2,CASSPRLAAYNEQFF,TGTGCCAGCAGCCCACGGCTAGCGGCCTACAATGAGCAGTTCTTC
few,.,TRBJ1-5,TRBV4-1,CASSQGREIQPQHF,TGCGCCAGCAGCCAAGGCAGGGAAATTCAGCCCCAGCATTTT
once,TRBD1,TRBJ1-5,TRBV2,CASSDRGGMHQPQHF,TGTGCCAGCAGTGATCGAGGGGGCATGCATCAGCCCCAGCATTTT
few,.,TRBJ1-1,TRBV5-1,CASSLLGEPAQEAFF,TGCGCCAGCAGCTTGCTCGGGGAGCCGGCCCAGGAAGCTTTCTTT
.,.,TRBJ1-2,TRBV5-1,CASSLGMGAGYGYTF,TGCGCCAGCAGCTTGGGCATGGGGGCCGGGTATGGCTACACCTTC
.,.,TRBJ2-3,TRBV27,CASSLWGRAADTQYF,TGTGCCAGCAGTTTATGGGGCAGGGCCGCAGATACGCAGTATTTT
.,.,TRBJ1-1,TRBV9,CASSPRGGGGLGAFF,TGTGCCAGCAGCCCTCGTGGGGGCGGGGGTCTCGGAGCTTTCTTT
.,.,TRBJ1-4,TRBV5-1,CASSPGGPGEKLFF,TGCGCCAGCAGCCCGGGGGGACCGGGGGAAAAACTGTTTTTT